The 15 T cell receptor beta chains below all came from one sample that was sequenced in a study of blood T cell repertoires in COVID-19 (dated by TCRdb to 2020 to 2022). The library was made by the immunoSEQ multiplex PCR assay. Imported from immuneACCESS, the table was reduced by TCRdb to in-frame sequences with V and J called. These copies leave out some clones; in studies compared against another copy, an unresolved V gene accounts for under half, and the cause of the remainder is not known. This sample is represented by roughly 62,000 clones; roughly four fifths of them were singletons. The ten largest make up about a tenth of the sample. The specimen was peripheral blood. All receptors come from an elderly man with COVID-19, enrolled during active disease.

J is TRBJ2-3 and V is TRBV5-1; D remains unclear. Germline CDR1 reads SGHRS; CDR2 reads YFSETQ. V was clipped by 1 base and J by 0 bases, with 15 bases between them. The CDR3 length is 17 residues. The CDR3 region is CASSLIMAEKSTDTQYF. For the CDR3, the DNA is TGCGCCAGCAGCTTGATAATGGCGGAGAAAAGCACAGATACGCAGTATTTT.

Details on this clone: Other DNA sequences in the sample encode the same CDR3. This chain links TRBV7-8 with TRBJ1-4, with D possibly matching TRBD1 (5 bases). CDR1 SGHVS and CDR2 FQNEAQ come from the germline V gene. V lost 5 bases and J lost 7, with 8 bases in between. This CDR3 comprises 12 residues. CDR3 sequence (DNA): TGTGCCAGCAGCCCTCAGGGTGAAAAACTGTTTTTT. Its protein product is CASSPQGEKLFF.

The CDR3 region has the DNA TGTGCCAGCAGCCAAGGTCAGGGGGCCCTTAGGTATGGCTACACCTTC. Residues: CASSQGQGALRYGYTF. The chain combines TRBV3-1 (or the pseudogene TRBV3-2) with TRBJ1-2; 8 nucleotides agree with TRBD1. The CDR3 loop spans 16 amino acids. V lost 1 base to trimming and J lost 5 bases; unmatched junction nucleotides: 9. Germline CDR1 and CDR2: LGHDT and YNNKEL (reference sequence).

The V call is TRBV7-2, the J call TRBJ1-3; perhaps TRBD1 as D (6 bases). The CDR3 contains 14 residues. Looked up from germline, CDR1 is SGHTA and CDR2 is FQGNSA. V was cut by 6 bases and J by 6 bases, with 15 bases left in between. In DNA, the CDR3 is TGTGCCAGCAGTCCGGACAGTGGCTTAAACACCATATATTTT. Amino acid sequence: CASSPDSGLNTIYF.

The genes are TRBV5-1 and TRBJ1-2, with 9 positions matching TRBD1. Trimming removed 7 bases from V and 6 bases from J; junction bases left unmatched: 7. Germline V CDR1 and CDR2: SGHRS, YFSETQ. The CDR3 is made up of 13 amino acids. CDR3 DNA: TGCGCCAGCGCTACAGGGGGCAGTGATGGCTACACCTTC. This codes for CASATGGSDGYTF. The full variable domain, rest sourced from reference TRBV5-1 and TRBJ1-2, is KAGVTQTPRYLIKTRGQQVTLSCSPISGHRSVSWYQQTPGQGLQFLFEYFSETQRNKGNFPGRFSGRQFSNSRSEMNVSTLELGDSALYLCASATGGSDGYTFGSGTRLTVV.

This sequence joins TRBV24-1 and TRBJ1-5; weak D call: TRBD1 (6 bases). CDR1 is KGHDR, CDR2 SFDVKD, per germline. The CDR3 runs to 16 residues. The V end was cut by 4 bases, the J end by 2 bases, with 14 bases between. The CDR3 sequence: CATSDGDRTRNQPQHF. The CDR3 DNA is TGTGCCACCAGTGACGGCGACAGGACCCGCAATCAGCCCCAGCATTTT.

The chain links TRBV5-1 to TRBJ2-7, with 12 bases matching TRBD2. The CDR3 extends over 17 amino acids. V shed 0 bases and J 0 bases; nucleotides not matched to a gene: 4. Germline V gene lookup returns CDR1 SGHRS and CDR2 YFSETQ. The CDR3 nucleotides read TGCGCCAGCAGCTTGGGACTAGCGGGGGACAGCTCCTACGAGCAGTACTTC. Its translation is CASSLGLAGDSSYEQYF.

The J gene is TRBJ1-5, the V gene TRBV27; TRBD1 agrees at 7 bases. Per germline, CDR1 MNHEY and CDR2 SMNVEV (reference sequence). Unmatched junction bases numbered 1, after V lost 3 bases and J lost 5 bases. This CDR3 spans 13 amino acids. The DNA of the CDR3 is TGTGCCAGCAGTTTTACAGGGGATCAGCCCCAGCATTTT. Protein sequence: CASSFTGDQPQHF.

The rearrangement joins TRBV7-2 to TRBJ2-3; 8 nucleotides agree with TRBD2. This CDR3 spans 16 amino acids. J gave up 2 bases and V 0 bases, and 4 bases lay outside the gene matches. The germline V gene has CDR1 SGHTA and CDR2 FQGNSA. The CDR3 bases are TGTGCCAGCAGCTTAGCCGGGGGGGAGCACACAGATACGCAGTATTTT. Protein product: CASSLAGGEHTDTQYF.

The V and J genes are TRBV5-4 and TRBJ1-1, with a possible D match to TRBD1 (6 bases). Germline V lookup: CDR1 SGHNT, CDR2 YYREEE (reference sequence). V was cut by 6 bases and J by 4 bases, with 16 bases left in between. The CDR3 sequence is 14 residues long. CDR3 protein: CASTQTQGRTEAFF. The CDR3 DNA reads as TGTGCCAGCACCCAGACCCAGGGGCGCACTGAAGCTTTCTTT. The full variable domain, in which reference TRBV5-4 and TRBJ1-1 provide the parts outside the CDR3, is ETGVTQSPTHLIKTRGQQVTLRCSSQSGHNTVSWYQQALGQGPQFIFQYYREEENGRGNFPPRFSGLQFPNYSSELNVNALELDDSALYLCASTQTQGRTEAFFGQGTRLTVV.

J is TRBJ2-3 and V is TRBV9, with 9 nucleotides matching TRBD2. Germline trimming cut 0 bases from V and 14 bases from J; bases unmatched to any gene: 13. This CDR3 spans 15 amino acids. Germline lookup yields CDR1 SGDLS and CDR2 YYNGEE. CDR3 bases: TGTGCCAGCAGCGTAGTGGGTAGCGGGGGCCCAGGTCTGTATTTT. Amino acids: CASSVVGSGGPGLYF.

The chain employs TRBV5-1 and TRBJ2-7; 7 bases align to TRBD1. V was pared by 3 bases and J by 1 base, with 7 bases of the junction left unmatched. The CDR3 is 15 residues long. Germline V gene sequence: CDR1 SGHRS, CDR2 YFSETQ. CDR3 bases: TGCGCCAGCAGCTCCCGGGACAGTGGTTCCTACGAGCAGTACTTC. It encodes CASSSRDSGSYEQYF.

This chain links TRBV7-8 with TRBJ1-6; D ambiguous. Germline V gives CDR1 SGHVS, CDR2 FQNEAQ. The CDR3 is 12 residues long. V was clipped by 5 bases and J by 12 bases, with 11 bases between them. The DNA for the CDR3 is TGTGCCAGCAGCCGACGGTCGGGACCCCTCCACTTT. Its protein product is CASSRRSGPLHF. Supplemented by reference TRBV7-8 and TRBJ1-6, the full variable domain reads GAGVSQSPRYKVAKRGQDVALRCDPISGHVSLFWYQQALGQGPEFLTYFQNEAQLDKSGLPSDRFFAERPEGSVSTLKIQRTQQEDSAVYLCASSRRSGPLHFGNGTRLTVT.

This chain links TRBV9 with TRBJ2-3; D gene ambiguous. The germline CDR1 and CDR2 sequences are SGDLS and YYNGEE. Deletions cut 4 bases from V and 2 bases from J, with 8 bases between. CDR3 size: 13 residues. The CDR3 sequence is CASSLENTDTQYF. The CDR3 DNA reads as TGTGCCAGCAGCCTCGAGAACACAGATACGCAGTATTTT.

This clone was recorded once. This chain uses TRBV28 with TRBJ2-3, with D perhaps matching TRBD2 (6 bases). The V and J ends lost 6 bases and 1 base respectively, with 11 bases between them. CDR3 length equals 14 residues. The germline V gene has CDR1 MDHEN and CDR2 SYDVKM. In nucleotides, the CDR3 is TGTGCCAGCAGACCAGCGGGCCGCACAGATACGCAGTATTTT. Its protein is CASRPAGRTDTQYF.